Listed here are 7 T cell receptor beta chains from one sample, sequenced in a study of cytomegalovirus exposure and HLA in healthy donors (dated 2017 in TCRdb). The library relied on the immunoSEQ multiplex PCR assay. A mixture of 60 forward primers for TCR Vbeta segments and 13 reverse primers for TCR Jbeta segments was used in the multiplex PCR. TCRdb provides this immuneACCESS table in a form limited to in-frame rearrangements. Some clones are lacking; in checked studies, under half of them reflect an unresolved V gene, and why the rest are absent is not known. This sample lists approximately 74,000 clones; roughly 76% were detected once. The top ten clones comprise under 9% of the sample. The sequencing sample was made of PBMCs. The source of these receptors is a man in his 60s in good health and CMV-seropositive.

The chain combines TRBV5-4 with TRBJ2-1; 13 bases line up with TRBD2. From germline, CDR1 is SGHNT and CDR2 YYREEE (reference sequence). The CDR3 consists of 16 residues. V lost 4 bases to trimming and J lost 7 bases; unmatched junction nucleotides: 8. The CDR3 nucleotides read TGTGCCAGCAGCCCTATACTAGCGGGGGGGCTTAATGAGCAGTTCTTC. Protein sequence: CASSPILAGGLNEQFF.

The rearrangement joins TRBV9 to TRBJ2-1; 10 bases agree with TRBD2. Germline values: CDR1 SGDLS, CDR2 YYNGEE. The CDR3 is 15 amino acids. With 3 bases clipped from V and 8 bases from J, the junction kept 8 bases outside the gene matches. The chain's CDR3 is CASSEGTSAADEQFF. CDR3 DNA: TGTGCCAGCAGCGAGGGGACTAGCGCCGCAGATGAGCAGTTCTTC. The variable domain in full, with the rest retrieved from reference TRBV9 and TRBJ2-1, is DSGVTQTPKHLITATGQRVTLRCSPRSGDLSVYWYQQSLDQGLQFLIQYYNGEERAKGNILERFSAQQFPDLHSELNLSSLELGDSALYFCASSEGTSAADEQFFGPGTRLTVL.

Here the CDR3 reads CASSLTTDTGELFF. The CDR3 nucleotides read TGTGCCAGCAGCCTCACGACAGACACCGGGGAGCTGTTTTTT. V and J are TRBV5-4 and TRBJ2-2; a weak D match, TRBD1 (5 bases). Germline assignment: CDR1 SGHNT and CDR2 YYREEE (reference sequence). CDR3 length: 14 amino acids. Between the trimmed V and J ends, which lost 4 bases and 3 bases, there was a span of 10 bases.

V is TRBV7-6 and J is TRBJ2-5; maybe TRBD1 (7 bases). The ends were cut back, 5 bases at V and 2 bases at J, with 12 bases in the middle. CDR1 is SGHVS, CDR2 FNYEAQ, per germline. This CDR3 spans 14 amino acids. This CDR3 is CASSRQGGQETQYF. For the CDR3, the DNA is TGTGCCAGCAGCCGTCAGGGGGGTCAAGAGACCCAGTACTTC.

This chain joins TRBV13 and TRBJ2-7, with TRBD1 matching over 7 bases. V was pared by 0 bases and J by 3 bases, with 2 bases of the junction left unmatched. The CDR3 has 14 amino acids. The germline CDR1 and CDR2 sequences are PRHDT and FYEKMQ (reference sequence). The chain's CDR3 is CASSLGQGLYEQYF. CDR3 DNA: TGTGCCAGCAGCTTAGGACAGGGGCTCTACGAGCAGTACTTC.

The V gene is TRBV5-1, the J gene TRBJ2-2; 9 nucleotides align to TRBD2. This CDR3 comprises 15 residues. Germline V CDR1 and CDR2: SGHRS, YFSETQ. V lost 5 bases to trimming and J lost 1 base; unmatched junction nucleotides: 3. This CDR3 reads CASSYSGRNTGELFF. The CDR3 DNA sequence: TGCGCCAGCAGTTATAGCGGGAGGAACACCGGGGAGCTGTTTTTT.

The V call is TRBV5-1, the J call TRBJ1-4, with 8 bases matching TRBD1. Germline CDR1 is SGHRS and CDR2 is YFSETQ. This CDR3 region has 15 residues. V shed 4 bases, J shed 2 bases, and the junction held 4 bases outside the gene matches. CDR3 in DNA: TGCGCCAGCAGCAGAAGACAGGGGACTAATGAAAAACTGTTTTTT. Translation: CASSRRQGTNEKLFF. The full variable domain, with the rest looked up from reference TRBV5-1 and TRBJ1-4, is KAGVTQTPRYLIKTRGQQVTLSCSPISGHRSVSWYQQTPGQGLQFLFEYFSETQRNKGNFPGRFSGRQFSNSRSEMNVSTLELGDSALYLCASSRRQGTNEKLFFGSGTQLSVL.